Listed here are 22 T cell receptor beta chains from one sample, sequenced in a study of graft-versus-host responses after intestinal transplantation. The antigens these receptors bind are not known. Profiled with immunoSEQ multiplex PCR; TCRdb holds only in-frame clones, not every one. In the table there are approximately 79,000 clones, roughly 85% of which are singletons. Sample: unstimulated CD4+ T cells sorted from spleen or lymph node cells, taken before intestinal transplant. These receptors all come from a human donor who received an intestinal transplant.

The genes are TRBV18 and TRBJ2-7, with 12 positions matching TRBD2. The CDR3 spans 16 residues. Germline CDR1 KGHSH, CDR2 LQKENI. The J segment lost 2 bases and the V segment lost 3 bases, leaving 5 bases of the junction unmatched. The CDR3 is CASSPSTSGSPYEQYF. CDR3 DNA: TGTGCCAGCTCACCGTCGACTAGCGGGAGTCCCTACGAGCAGTACTTC.

The V and J genes are TRBV7-9 and TRBJ2-2; D may be TRBD1 (7 bases). CDR1 SEHNR and CDR2 FQNEAQ come from the germline V gene (reference sequence). V was shortened by 1 base and J by 3 bases, with 9 bases between the two germline ends. The CDR3 spans 15 residues. The CDR3 DNA reads as TGTGCCAGCAGCTTAGGCAGGGGGGACACCGGGGAGCTGTTTTTT. This gives the protein CASSLGRGDTGELFF.

CDR3 protein: CASSPRQGLNEKLFF. The CDR3 DNA reads as TGTGCCAGCAGTCCCCGACAGGGCCTTAATGAAAAACTGTTTTTT. The rearrangement joins TRBV28 to TRBJ1-4, with 7 nucleotides matching TRBD1. V shed 5 bases and J 4 bases; nucleotides not matched to a gene: 7. The CDR3 is made up of 15 amino acids. Germline V gives CDR1 MDHEN, CDR2 SYDVKM.

This chain uses TRBV27 with TRBJ2-2; D not resolved. This CDR3 region has 14 residues. CDR1 is MNHEY, CDR2 SMNVEV, per germline (reference sequence). V dropped 7 bases and J dropped 3 bases, with 12 bases sitting between them. This CDR3 is CASTRFADTGELFF. CDR3 coding DNA: TGTGCCAGCACCCGATTTGCGGACACCGGGGAGCTGTTTTTT.

V gene TRBV28 combines with J gene TRBJ1-5; D uncertain. Trimming removed 3 bases at V and 0 bases at J, with 18 bases between. The germline CDR1 and CDR2 sequences are MDHEN and SYDVKM. The CDR3 has 18 amino acids. The CDR3: CASSLRVHSGNSNQPQHF. Here the CDR3 DNA reads TGTGCCAGCAGTTTGAGGGTGCACAGCGGAAATAGCAATCAGCCCCAGCATTTT.

The chain employs TRBV18 and TRBJ1-2, with a weak D call TRBD1 (5 bases). CDR1 is KGHSH and CDR2 is LQKENI in the germline V gene. V gave up 2 bases and J gave up 4 bases, with 8 bases separating them. This CDR3 spans 13 amino acids. The chain's CDR3 is CASSPGGAYGYTF. The CDR3 DNA follows: TGTGCCAGCTCACCAGGAGGGGCCTATGGCTACACCTTC. The whole variable domain, remainder taken from reference TRBV18 and TRBJ1-2, is NAGVMQNPRHLVRRRGQEARLRCSPMKGHSHVYWYRQLPEEGLKFMVYLQKENIIDESGMPKERFSAEFPKEGPSILRIQQVVRGDSAAYFCASSPGGAYGYTFGSGTRLTVV.

The chain couples TRBV5-1 to TRBJ1-1, with 7 bases fitting TRBD1. The ends lost 4 bases at V and 10 bases at J; junction bases unmatched: 16. Germline CDR1 and CDR2: SGHRS and YFSETQ. The length of the CDR3 is 15 residues. The CDR3 region is CASSPSDPTGFRAFF. The DNA for the CDR3 is TGCGCCAGCAGCCCATCCGACCCGACAGGGTTTCGAGCTTTCTTT.

The chain couples TRBV5-1 to TRBJ1-4; a possible D gene is TRBD1 (5 bases). V was shortened by 7 bases and J by 8 bases, with 21 bases between the two germline ends. This CDR3 is 15 amino acids long. CDR1 and CDR2 (germline): SGHRS, YFSETQ. CDR3 residues: CASAPGWGESEKLFF. CDR3 sequence (DNA): TGCGCCAGCGCACCCGGTTGGGGGGAAAGCGAAAAACTGTTTTTT.

The J gene is TRBJ2-1, the V gene TRBV6-7, with TRBD2 identical over 10 bases. TRBV6-7 is marked as an open reading frame, function uncertain. Trimming at V came to 2 bases and at J to 7 bases, leaving 8 bases not matched to a gene. This CDR3 comprises 16 residues. CDR3 sequence reads: CASSYPSSGRGNEQFF. The CDR3 DNA reads TGTGCCAGCAGTTACCCCTCTAGCGGGAGAGGTAATGAGCAGTTCTTC.

Only one count was recorded for this clone. The rearrangement joins TRBV29-1 to TRBJ2-1; weak D call: TRBD1 (5 bases). The CDR3 loop spans 15 amino acids. Germline lookup yields CDR1 SQVTM and CDR2 ANQGSEA. V was clipped by 8 bases and J by 0 bases, with 17 bases between them. For the CDR3, the DNA is TGCAGCCTAGGCCCGGTAGGGGCCTCCTACAATGAGCAGTTCTTC. It specifies CSLGPVGASYNEQFF.

CDR3 residues: CASSPPGRGIGGELFF. The CDR3 DNA sequence: TGTGCCAGCTCACCACCGGGACGGGGGATCGGCGGGGAGCTGTTTTTT. The genes are TRBV18 and TRBJ2-2; a possible D gene is TRBD2 (6 bases). Trimming stripped 0 bases from V and 7 bases from J, with 15 bases between. The CDR3 totals 16 residues. The germline CDR1 and CDR2 sequences are KGHSH and LQKENI.

The chain joins TRBV9 to TRBJ2-1; 7 bases align to TRBD2. This CDR3 is 15 amino acids long. Germline CDR1 is SGDLS and CDR2 is YYNGEE. V lost 4 bases and J lost 4; bases outside the gene matches: 8. CDR3 bases: TGTGCCAGCAGCAAAGGAGCGGGACCTTACAATGAGCAGTTCTTC. It specifies CASSKGAGPYNEQFF. Using reference TRBV9 and TRBJ2-1 for the parts outside the CDR3, the full variable domain is DSGVTQTPKHLITATGQRVTLRCSPRSGDLSVYWYQQSLDQGLQFLIQYYNGEERAKGNILERFSAQQFPDLHSELNLSSLELGDSALYFCASSKGAGPYNEQFFGPGTRLTVL.

The V gene is TRBV6-4, the J gene TRBJ2-2; D is possibly TRBD1 (6 bases). The V end was cut by 6 bases, the J end by 2 bases, with 13 bases between. This CDR3 region has 15 residues. CDR1 is MRHNA, CDR2 SNTAGT, per germline. This chain's CDR3 is CASSRDTGNTGELFF. For the CDR3, the DNA is TGTGCCAGCAGCCGGGACACGGGCAACACCGGGGAGCTGTTTTTT.

The V gene is TRBV7-9, the J gene TRBJ2-7, with D tentatively TRBD1 (6 bases). Between the trimmed V and J ends, which lost 5 bases and 0 bases, there was a span of 17 bases. Germline assignment: CDR1 SEHNR and CDR2 FQNEAQ (reference sequence). The CDR3 consists of 16 residues. The CDR3 bases are TGTGCCAGCAGCGACGTCGGGGACATGCTCTCCTACGAGCAGTACTTC. Translated, it gives CASSDVGDMLSYEQYF.

The chain combines TRBV18 with TRBJ1-2; D is possibly TRBD1 (5 bases). The CDR3 contains 15 residues. V lost 5 bases and J lost 6, with 19 bases in between. From germline, CDR1 is KGHSH and CDR2 LQKENI. CDR3 residues: CASSTRGREENGYTF. As DNA, the CDR3 is TGTGCCAGCTCAACTCGGGGGAGGGAAGAAAATGGCTACACCTTC.

The chain has TRBV2 and TRBJ2-4, with 7 bases matching TRBD1. CDR1 and CDR2 (germline): SNHLY, FYNNEI. Unmatched junction bases numbered 6, after V lost 2 bases and J lost 14 bases. This CDR3 region has 12 residues. This CDR3 reads CASSEQGVVEYF. The CDR3 DNA is TGTGCCAGCAGTGAACAGGGGGTGGTTGAGTACTTC.

The rearrangement uses TRBV29-1 and TRBJ2-3; D is uncertain. Germline V CDR1 and CDR2: SQVTM, ANQGSEA. V lost 6 bases to trimming and J lost 6 bases, with 16 bases between them. The CDR3 totals 13 residues. CDR3 protein: CSVPGSGGDTQYF. CDR3 nucleotides: TGCAGCGTCCCGGGTAGTGGTGGGGATACGCAGTATTTT.

V and J are TRBV28 and TRBJ1-6; no firm D call. CDR3 length: 16 amino acids. CDR1 and CDR2 (germline): MDHEN, SYDVKM. V gave up 4 bases and J gave up 14 bases, with 24 bases separating them. The CDR3 DNA sequence: TGTGCCAGCAGTTCCCCCGGAGATCCCGGGTGGGAGTCCCTCCACTTT. Encoded protein: CASSSPGDPGWESLHF. Filled out from reference TRBV28 and TRBJ1-6, the complete variable domain reads DVKVTQSSRYLVKRTGEKVFLECVQDMDHENMFWYRQDPGLGLRLIYFSYDVKMKEKGDIPEGYSVSREKKERFSLILESASTNQTSMYLCASSSPGDPGWESLHFGNGTRLTVT.

This clone has only one observation. The chain has TRBV5-1 and TRBJ2-1; 12 bases align to TRBD2. CDR3 length equals 16 residues. The V gene end was trimmed by 4 bases and the J gene end by 5 bases; junction bases not matched to a gene: 7. Germline V gives CDR1 SGHRS, CDR2 YFSETQ. The CDR3: CASSVDTSGGNNEQFF. The CDR3 DNA reads TGCGCCAGCAGCGTGGATACTAGCGGGGGGAACAATGAGCAGTTCTTC.

This chain uses TRBV6-5 with TRBJ1-2; possible D gene TRBD1, 6 bases. V was cut by 0 bases and J by 7 bases, with 12 bases left in between. From germline, CDR1 is MNHEY and CDR2 SVGAGI. The CDR3 is 14 amino acids. This CDR3 is CASSYSSGAGGYTF. For the CDR3, the DNA is TGTGCCAGCAGTTACTCGTCAGGGGCTGGTGGCTACACCTTC.

J is TRBJ2-7 and V is TRBV2; 8 bases are a match to TRBD2. V gave up 4 bases and J gave up 6 bases; unmatched junction bases: 5. The CDR3 covers 13 residues. Germline loops: CDR1 SNHLY, CDR2 FYNNEI. The DNA for the CDR3 is TGTGCCAGCAGTGCACTAGCGGCAGTCGAGCAGTACTTC. Amino acid sequence: CASSALAAVEQYF.

The V call is TRBV28, the J call TRBJ2-5; weak D call: TRBD2 (7 bases). This CDR3 spans 15 amino acids. Trimming pared 3 bases from V and 1 base from J, leaving 12 bases between. In germline, CDR1 is MDHEN, CDR2 SYDVKM. CDR3 bases: TGTGCCAGCAGTTTGGGGGGGGGCCTCCAAGAGACCCAGTACTTC. This gives the protein CASSLGGGLQETQYF.